This T cell receptor beta chain was documented in a study of T cell clones after liver transplantation. This table comes from immunoSEQ multiplex PCR, and its TCRdb copy is limited to in-frame clones, with some not included. The data show roughly 12,000 clones, roughly 69% seen once. Looked up from germline, CDR1 is LNHNV and CDR2 is YYDKDF (reference sequence). Trimming cost V 3 bases and J 0 bases, with 11 bases left between them. CDR3 size: 16 residues. The chain couples TRBV15 to TRBJ2-2, with D perhaps TRBD1 (6 bases). This TCR was recovered from a human patient who received a liver transplant. Part of the T cells may come from the graft donor. The material sequenced was CD8+ T cells from blood, taken at the 22-month timepoint. As DNA, the CDR3 is TGTGCCACCAGCAGTAGGGACACCCCGAACACCGGGGAGCTGTTTTTT. Translation gives CATSSRDTPNTGELFF.